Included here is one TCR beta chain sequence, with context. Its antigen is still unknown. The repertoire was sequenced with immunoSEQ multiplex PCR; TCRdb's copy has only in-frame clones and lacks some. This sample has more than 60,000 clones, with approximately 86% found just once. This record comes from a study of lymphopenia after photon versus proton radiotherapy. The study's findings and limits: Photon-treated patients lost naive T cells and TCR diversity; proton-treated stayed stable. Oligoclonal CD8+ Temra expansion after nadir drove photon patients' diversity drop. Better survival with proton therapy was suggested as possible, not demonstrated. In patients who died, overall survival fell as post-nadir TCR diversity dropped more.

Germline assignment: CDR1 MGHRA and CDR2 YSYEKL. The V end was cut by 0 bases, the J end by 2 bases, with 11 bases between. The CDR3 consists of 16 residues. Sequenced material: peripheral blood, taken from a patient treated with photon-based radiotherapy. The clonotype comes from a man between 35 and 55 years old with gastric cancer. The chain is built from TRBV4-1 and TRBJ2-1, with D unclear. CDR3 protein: CASSQDYSSPYNEQFF. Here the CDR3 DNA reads TGCGCCAGCAGCCAAGATTATTCCTCCCCCTACAATGAGCAGTTCTTC.